The 20 T cell receptor beta chains listed next were all sequenced from one sample in a study of blood T cell repertoires in COVID-19. Assay used: immunoSEQ multiplex PCR; TCRdb lists only in-frame clones, some missing. The sample yields some 220,000 clones, approximately 83% seen once. Sequenced sample: PBMCs or T cells enriched from blood (not recorded which). These receptors came from a woman aged 40-49 years with acute COVID-19.

This CDR3 reads CASSLPSGNTGELFF. The CDR3 DNA follows: TGTGCCAGCAGTCTACCGAGCGGGAACACCGGGGAGCTGTTTTTT. V gene TRBV6-2 or TRBV6-3 combines with J gene TRBJ2-2; possible D gene TRBD2, 5 bases. The CDR3 totals 15 residues. In germline, CDR1 is MNHEY, CDR2 SVGEGT. The ends were cut back, 5 bases at V and 1 base at J, with 11 bases in the middle.

The chain uses TRBV10-3 and TRBJ2-7; 11 nucleotides agree with TRBD1. The CDR3 sequence is 15 residues long. J gave up 3 bases and V 3 bases, and 4 bases lay outside the gene matches. Germline V gene data show CDR1 as ENHRY and CDR2 as SYGVKD. Here the CDR3 DNA reads TGTGCCATCAGTGATCCCGGGACAGGGGGCTACGAGCAGTACTTC. Encoded protein: CAISDPGTGGYEQYF.

This sequence joins TRBV10-1 and TRBJ1-6; 7 positions match TRBD1. Looked up from germline, CDR1 is WNHNN and CDR2 is SYGVQD (reference sequence). The CDR3 runs 14 residues. J lost 7 bases, V lost 6 bases, and 6 bases had no gene match. CDR3 DNA: TGCGCCAGCAGCCCGGGACAGCAAAATTCACCCCTCCACTTT. Its translation is CASSPGQQNSPLHF.

In this sample, this clone turned up once. The chain uses TRBV7-2 and TRBJ2-3, with a weak D call TRBD2 (6 bases). This CDR3 comprises 15 residues. Germline CDR1 and CDR2: SGHTA and FQGNSA. V was shortened by 5 bases and J by 4 bases, with 16 bases between the two germline ends. CDR3 DNA: TGTGCCAGCAGCCCCGCCCGGGGACTTGCAGATACGCAGTATTTT. Its translation: CASSPARGLADTQYF.

This clone was observed a few times. This chain uses TRBV6-5 with TRBJ1-2; D remains unclear. V dropped 2 bases and J dropped 8 bases, with 12 bases sitting between them. The CDR3 has 13 amino acids. In germline, CDR1 is MNHEY, CDR2 SVGAGI. The CDR3 DNA is TGTGCCAGCAGTTACGGAGGCTTAGGAGGCTACACCTTC. It is translated as CASSYGGLGGYTF.

The gene calls are TRBV5-6 and TRBJ2-7; TRBD1 agrees at 9 bases. The V gene end was trimmed by 8 bases and the J gene end by 0 bases; junction bases not matched to a gene: 18. Per germline, CDR1 SGHDT and CDR2 YYEEEE. This CDR3 is built from 18 residues. In DNA form, the CDR3 reads TGTGCCAGTATAACCGAACGACAGGGGGACAGGGCCTCCTACGAGCAGTACTTC. This encodes CASITERQGDRASYEQYF.

This clone was recorded a few times. This chain links TRBV14 with TRBJ2-2; 8 nucleotides align to TRBD2. Germline values: CDR1 SGHDN, CDR2 FVKESK. J was trimmed by 5 bases and V by 4 bases; bases with no gene match: 9. The CDR3 has 16 residues. CDR3 DNA: TGTGCCAGCAGCCCCATGGGACTAGTTTCGACCGGGGAGCTGTTTTTT. Translated, it gives CASSPMGLVSTGELFF.

The chain combines TRBV5-1 with TRBJ1-1, with D perhaps TRBD1 (6 bases). The CDR3 runs to 12 residues. V was shortened by 4 bases and J by 11 bases, with 15 bases between the two germline ends. Germline values: CDR1 SGHRS, CDR2 YFSETQ. The CDR3 loop reads CASSPQEGEAFF. In DNA form, the CDR3 reads TGCGCCAGCAGCCCTCAAGAGGGGGAGGCTTTCTTT.

This clone was observed once. The chain employs TRBV4-3 and TRBJ2-5; D possibly corresponds to TRBD1 (6 bases). CDR1 and CDR2 from the germline V gene are LGHNA and YSLEER. CDR3 length: 15 amino acids. V gave up 0 bases and J gave up 5 bases, with 13 bases separating them. CDR3 sequence reads: CASSQDFRGSETQYF. CDR3 DNA sequence: TGCGCCAGCAGCCAAGATTTCAGGGGCTCGGAGACCCAGTACTTC.

This clone has more than one count but fewer than ten. CDR3 residues: CASSQETGRNSPLHF. For the CDR3, the DNA is TGTGCCAGCAGTCAAGAGACAGGAAGAAATTCACCCCTCCACTTT. The chain has TRBV6-6 and TRBJ1-6, with a possible D match to TRBD1 (6 bases). Trimming removed 5 bases from V and 7 bases from J, with 15 bases in between. Looked up from germline, CDR1 is MNHNY and CDR2 is SVGAGI (reference sequence). The CDR3 covers 15 residues.

The gene calls are TRBV7-2 and TRBJ2-1; TRBD2 aligns across 8 bases. The CDR3 loop spans 15 amino acids. The J segment lost 4 bases and the V segment lost 5 bases, leaving 7 bases of the junction unmatched. Germline-derived CDR1 and CDR2 are SGHTA and FQGNSA. CDR3 DNA: TGTGCCAGCAGCCGGGGACTAGATATATACAATGAGCAGTTCTTC. As protein: CASSRGLDIYNEQFF. Full variable domain (remainder filled in from reference TRBV7-2 and TRBJ2-1): GAGVSQSPSNKVTEKGKDVELRCDPISGHTALYWYRQSLGQGLEFLIYFQGNSAPDKSGLPSDRFSAERTGGSVSTLTIQRTQQEDSAVYLCASSRGLDIYNEQFFGPGTRLTVL.

J is TRBJ1-2 and V is TRBV7-2, with no clear D. The CDR3 runs 18 residues. V was cut by 6 bases and J by 8 bases, with 31 bases left in between. Per germline, CDR1 SGHTA and CDR2 FQGNSA. DNA for the CDR3: TGTGCCAGCAGTCTTACATCCCGGACCCTTCCTTACTCGGGAGGCTACACCTTC. Protein sequence: CASSLTSRTLPYSGGYTF.

J is TRBJ2-7 and V is TRBV9; 7 positions match TRBD2. Germline values: CDR1 SGDLS, CDR2 YYNGEE. The CDR3 spans 14 residues. V trimming: 0 bases; J trimming: 6 bases; junction bases outside the gene matches: 6. The CDR3 loop is CASSVVDGGGEQYF. The CDR3 coding sequence is TGTGCCAGCAGCGTAGTCGACGGCGGGGGCGAGCAGTACTTC. Variable domain in full (rest from reference TRBV9 and TRBJ2-7): DSGVTQTPKHLITATGQRVTLRCSPRSGDLSVYWYQQSLDQGLQFLIQYYNGEERAKGNILERFSAQQFPDLHSELNLSSLELGDSALYFCASSVVDGGGEQYFGPGTRLTVT.

This clone was observed once. The rearrangement links TRBV4-1 to TRBJ2-5; TRBD1 agrees at 8 bases. V was pared by 4 bases and J by 4 bases, with 14 bases of the junction left unmatched. This CDR3 is built from 17 residues. Germline V gene sequence: CDR1 MGHRA, CDR2 YSYEKL. The CDR3 spells CASSRGQDRVNGETQYF. CDR3 bases: TGCGCCAGCAGCCGAGGACAGGACAGGGTTAATGGAGAGACCCAGTACTTC.

The gene calls are TRBV2 and TRBJ2-2, with a weak D call TRBD1 (6 bases). The germline V and J ends were trimmed by 4 bases and 8 bases, with 11 bases remaining between them. Germline V lookup: CDR1 SNHLY, CDR2 FYNNEI. CDR3 length: 13 residues. DNA of the CDR3: TGTGCCAGCAGTGGTCAGGGGCTGGGGGAGCTGTTTTTT. Protein sequence: CASSGQGLGELFF.

The CDR3 coding sequence is TGTGCCAGCAGCGTAACCCCGATGAGGGGGGGGCGTGAGACCCAGTACTTC. This codes for CASSVTPMRGGRETQYF. The V call is TRBV9, the J call TRBJ2-5, with TRBD2 as a possible D gene (7 bases). Germline CDR1 is SGDLS and CDR2 is YYNGEE. The germline V and J ends were trimmed by 1 base and 5 bases, with 21 bases remaining between them. The CDR3 is made up of 17 amino acids.

This rearrangement joins TRBV7-9 to TRBJ2-1; the match to TRBD1 covers 9 bases. The junction had 6 bases not matched to a gene; V was cut back by 4 bases and J by 2 bases. The CDR3 is 16 residues long. Germline CDR1 is SEHNR and CDR2 is FQNEAQ (reference sequence). DNA of the CDR3: TGTGCCAGCAGCTCGAGGGACAGGGCCCCCTACAATGAGCAGTTCTTC. Protein: CASSSRDRAPYNEQFF.

The chain joins TRBV7-3 to TRBJ2-3; D perhaps matches TRBD1 (6 bases). CDR1 and CDR2 from the germline V gene are SGHTA and FQGTGA. This CDR3 spans 17 amino acids. V was trimmed by 5 bases and J by 0 bases, leaving 18 bases between them. DNA of the CDR3: TGTGCCAGCAGCCGGAGGCCGGGGACAAGTAGCACAGATACGCAGTATTTT. This gives the protein CASSRRPGTSSTDTQYF.

V gene TRBV28 combines with J gene TRBJ1-3; D is unresolved. The germline V gene has CDR1 MDHEN and CDR2 SYDVKM. CDR3 size: 14 residues. V was cut by 1 base and J by 4 bases, with 8 bases left in between. This chain's CDR3 is CASSLLGGGNTIYF. CDR3 in DNA: TGTGCCAGCAGTTTATTAGGAGGGGGAAACACCATATATTTT.

The chain combines TRBV27 with TRBJ1-2; 9 bases fit TRBD1. This CDR3 spans 15 amino acids. V shed 4 bases and J 4 bases; nucleotides not matched to a gene: 7. Germline loops: CDR1 MNHEY, CDR2 SMNVEV (reference sequence). The CDR3 DNA sequence: TGTGCCAGCAGTTCCCCGGGACAGGGCTCCTATGGCTACACCTTC. This gives the protein CASSSPGQGSYGYTF.